The 8 T cell receptor beta chains presented below share a single source sample, sequenced in a study of beta chain features in type 1 diabetes. Broader study findings: Shortening of TCRB CDR3s, moderate but significant, appeared in all four CD4+ subsets of Type 1 diabetes patients.

Their antigens remain unidentified. Every bit of the isolated RNA underwent reverse transcription, so sequencing read expressed TCRB transcripts. Produced via immunoSEQ multiplex PCR; TCRdb's table is partial and in-frame only. The data hold more than 250,000 clones, with over 14% observed a single time. The sample was naive CD4+ T cells from blood. Source of these receptors: a young man with type 1 diabetes.

There are a few counts of this clone. The chain combines TRBV12-2 with TRBJ2-1; TRBD2, as called in the table, went unchecked against the DNA. TRBV12-2 represents a pseudogene. This CDR3 has 16 residues. CDR3 sequence: CASRPRLAGESNEQFF. DNA for the CDR3: TGTGCAAGTCGCCCTCGACTAGCGGGAGAGTCAAATGAGCAGTTCTTC.

The rearrangement links TRBV28 to TRBJ2-7; the match to TRBD1 covers 9 bases. The J segment lost 1 base and the V segment lost 6 bases, leaving 7 bases of the junction unmatched. From germline, CDR1 is MDHEN and CDR2 SYDVKM. The CDR3 loop spans 15 amino acids. In DNA, the CDR3 is TGTGCCAGCAGGCACAGGGGGCGGGGGTCCTACGAGCAGTACTTC. Its protein is CASRHRGRGSYEQYF.

The rearrangement joins TRBV6-1 to TRBJ2-5; a weak D match, TRBD2 (6 bases). V dropped 3 bases and J dropped 5 bases, with 16 bases sitting between them. Germline CDR1 MNHNS, CDR2 SASEGT. CDR3 length: 15 residues. Written as DNA, the CDR3 is TGTGCCAGCAGTGAGCCCTGGGGGAGCGGGGAGACCCAGTACTTC. Amino acids: CASSEPWGSGETQYF.

This clone was observed a few times. The genes are TRBV28 and TRBJ2-5, with 7 positions matching TRBD2. The CDR3 is made up of 13 amino acids. Germline V lookup: CDR1 MDHEN, CDR2 SYDVKM. The V and J ends lost 5 bases and 4 bases, in that order; junction bases with no gene match: 4. CDR3 sequence (DNA): TGTGCCAGCAGTATGGGGGGGACAGAGACCCAGTACTTC. The encoded protein is CASSMGGTETQYF.

This clone was seen more than once but under ten times. This chain links TRBV5-1 with TRBJ2-3, with 11 bases identical to TRBD2. With 3 bases clipped from V and 4 bases from J, the junction kept 7 bases outside the gene matches. Germline V gives CDR1 SGHRS, CDR2 YFSETQ. CDR3 length: 16 residues. The CDR3 bases are TGCGCCAGCAGCTCCATGACTAGCGGGATCTCAGATACGCAGTATTTT. Amino acid sequence: CASSSMTSGISDTQYF.

The chain has TRBV7-2 and TRBJ2-7, with 8 bases lining up with TRBD2. With 4 bases clipped from V and 2 bases from J, the junction kept 4 bases outside the gene matches. Looked up from germline, CDR1 is SGHTA and CDR2 is FQGNSA. This CDR3 is built from 14 residues. CDR3 nucleotide sequence: TGTGCCAGCAGCTCCCAGCGGGGGCCCTACGAGCAGTACTTC. Its protein is CASSSQRGPYEQYF.

This chain connects TRBV9 to TRBJ2-3; the D gene is possibly TRBD2 (6 bases). The V gene lost 7 bases and the J gene lost 6 bases, with 18 bases spanning the gap. CDR1 is SGDLS and CDR2 is YYNGEE in the germline V gene. The CDR3 is made up of 14 amino acids. This chain's CDR3 is CASGLGGRADTQYF. CDR3 DNA: TGTGCCAGCGGGCTCGGAGGGAGAGCGGATACGCAGTATTTT. The whole variable domain, filled in from reference TRBV9 and TRBJ2-3, reads DSGVTQTPKHLITATGQRVTLRCSPRSGDLSVYWYQQSLDQGLQFLIQYYNGEERAKGNILERFSAQQFPDLHSELNLSSLELGDSALYFCASGLGGRADTQYFGPGTRLTVL.

The rearrangement joins TRBV7-8 to TRBJ2-7; 13 nucleotides line up with TRBD2. The CDR3 has 16 amino acids. The V gene's germline CDR1 is SGHVS and CDR2 FQNEAQ. The V and J ends lost 5 bases and 4 bases, in that order; junction bases with no gene match: 8. The chain's CDR3 is CASSRGLAGLSYEQYF. CDR3 DNA sequence: TGTGCCAGCAGCCGGGGACTAGCGGGATTATCTTACGAGCAGTACTTC. The full variable domain, completed using reference TRBV7-8 and TRBJ2-7, is GAGVSQSPRYKVAKRGQDVALRCDPISGHVSLFWYQQALGQGPEFLTYFQNEAQLDKSGLPSDRFFAERPEGSVSTLKIQRTQQEDSAVYLCASSRGLAGLSYEQYFGPGTRLTVT.